This is a list of T cell receptor beta chains from one sample in a study of shared clonotypes between healthy human individuals. Using immunoSEQ multiplex PCR, the repertoire was profiled, and TCRdb retains in-frame clones only, with some absent. The sample shows some 530,000 clones, approximately 80% of them seen only once. Source material: PBMCs. These receptors originate from a woman in her 40s in good health. Some clones in this sample may be carry-over from other donors' samples. The CDR3 runs from the conserved cysteine through the conserved F or W. A D gene is named only where the DNA matches it firmly. Rows give clone size only sometimes, using once, few, many, or a class for an expanded clone.

>TRBJ2-1|TRBV29-1|NA|NA
TGCAGCGTGACTCCCGATTTTGCGTACAATGAGCAGTTCTTC
CSVTPDFAYNEQFF
>TRBJ2-7|TRBV18|NA|once
TGTGCCAGCTCAGGGGTTAGGCGGGACTACGAGCAGTACTTC
CASSGVRRDYEQYF
>TRBJ1-4|TRBV30|NA|NA
TGTGCCTGGACCGCGGGGACCGCTAATGAAAAACTGTTTTTT
CAWTAGTANEKLFF
>TRBJ1-1|TRBV11-3|NA|NA
TGTGCCAGCAGCTTAGAGGGGGGGAACACTGAAGCTTTCTTT
CASSLEGGNTEAFF
>TRBJ1-3|TRBV5-4|NA|NA
TGTGCCAGCAGCTTGGGCCCCCAGGCAGGGGCTGGAAACACCATATATTTT
CASSLGPQAGAGNTIYF
>TRBJ2-2|TRBV7-2|NA|NA
TGTGCCAGCAGCTTACCGAGGGCGATCACCGGGGAGCTGTTTTTT
CASSLPRAITGELFF
>TRBJ2-1|TRBV4-2|TRBD1|once
TGTGCCAGCAGCCACCATAGTGCCGGGACAGGGAGAAATGAGCAGTTCTTC
CASSHHSAGTGRNEQFF
>TRBJ1-1|TRBV5-8|NA|NA
TGTGCCAGCAGCCCATTCGCCAGGGTGAGGGCTTTCTTT
CASSPFARVRAFF
>TRBJ2-5|TRBV6-1|TRBD1|NA
TGTGCCAGCACTCGGGACAGTAGGGGCCAAGAGACCCAGTACTTC
CASTRDSRGQETQYF
>TRBJ1-4|TRBV7-9|TRBD1|once
TGTGCCAGCAGCAACCCGGGACAGGGGGTTCAGTTAGGTGAAAAACTGTTTTTT
CASSNPGQGVQLGEKLFF
>TRBJ2-7|TRBV5-1|NA|NA
TGCGCCAGCAGCTTGGCCCGGGCCCACGAGCAGTACTTC
CASSLARAHEQYF
>TRBJ1-3|TRBV7-8|TRBD1|NA
TGTGCCAGCAGCCCCCAGGCCGGGACAGGGGGCGGAAACACCATATATTTT
CASSPQAGTGGGNTIYF
>TRBJ2-5|TRBV14|TRBD1|NA
TGTGCCAGCAGCCCGCACGGGACAGGGGAAGAGACCCAGTACTTC
CASSPHGTGEETQYF
>TRBJ2-7|TRBV6-4|TRBD2|NA
TGTGCCAGCTCCCCCAGCGGGAGGTGCGAGCAGTACTTC
CASSPSGRCEQYF
>TRBJ2-7|TRBV7-9|NA|NA
TGTGCCAGCAGCTTAGGCAGCTACGAGCAGTACTTC
CASSLGSYEQYF
>TRBJ1-2|TRBV27|NA|NA
TGTGCCAGCAGTTTATCAATAGGCCGGGCTAACTATGGCTACACCTTC
CASSLSIGRANYGYTF
>TRBJ2-7|TRBV4-2|TRBD2|once
TGTGCCAGCAGCCAAGGGACTAGCGGGAGCGTCCACGAGCAGTACTTC
CASSQGTSGSVHEQYF
>TRBJ2-1|TRBV4-1|TRBD2|few
TGCGCCAGCAGCCGCCGGGCGGGAGGTGACTTCAATGAGCAGTTCTTC
CASSRRAGGDFNEQFF
>TRBJ1-6|TRBV4-2|NA|NA
TGTGCCAGCAGTGTTCGGGGGTCCCGGGGGTCACCCCTCCACTTT
CASSVRGSRGSPLHF
>TRBJ2-1|TRBV19|NA|NA
TGTGCCAGTAGTATCTGGGAACAGACCTCCTACAATGAGCAGTTCTTC
CASSIWEQTSYNEQFF
>TRBJ2-5|TRBV2|TRBD2|NA
TGTGCCAGCAGGACCGGGACTAGCGTCGCGGAGACCCAGTACTTC
CASRTGTSVAETQYF
>TRBJ1-1|TRBV5-1|TRBD1|NA
TGCGCCAGCAGTATGGACAGGGTCACTGAAGCTTTCTTT
CASSMDRVTEAFF
>TRBJ2-1|TRBV6-1|TRBD1|NA
TGTGCCAGCAGTGAAGCCGGGGGACAGGGGGCGAATGAGCAGTTCTTC
CASSEAGGQGANEQFF
>TRBJ2-2|TRBV27|TRBD2|NA
TGTGCCAGCAGGAATCGGGAGGGCCATACCGGGGAGCTGTTTTTT
CASRNREGHTGELFF
>TRBJ2-7|TRBV15|NA|NA
TGTGCCACCCAAGCAGGGTCCGGTTTCAACTACGAGCAGTACTTC
CATQAGSGFNYEQYF
>TRBJ2-5|TRBV11-2|TRBD1|NA
TGTGCCAGCAGCGTATCCGGGACAGGGGTGGTAGAGACCCAGTACTTC
CASSVSGTGVVETQYF
>TRBJ1-2|TRBV5-6|NA|NA
TGTGCCAGCACCTTCGTAGGGGGGGGATATTATGGCTACACCTTC
CASTFVGGGYYGYTF
>TRBJ2-5|TRBV18|TRBD2|NA
TGTGCCAGCTCACCACTAGCGGGAGGGCCGGAAGAGACCCAGTACTTC
CASSPLAGGPEETQYF
>TRBJ2-3|TRBV7-8|TRBD1|NA
TGTGCCAGCAGCCTCCGGGACAGCCCTAGCACAGATACGCAGTATTTT
CASSLRDSPSTDTQYF
>TRBJ2-7|TRBV30|NA|NA
TGTGCCTGGGGGAGTGCGATTGCGCAGTACTTC
CAWGSAIAQYF
>TRBJ1-2|TRBV28|NA|NA
TGTGCCAGCAGTTTATTGACCGGATTCTATGGCTACACCTTC
CASSLLTGFYGYTF
>TRBJ2-7|TRBV7-9|NA|few
TGTGCCAGCAGCTTAGGGGCCTACGAGCAGTACTTC
CASSLGAYEQYF
>TRBJ2-1|TRBV5-1|NA|NA
TGCGCCAGCATCCTCTACCCAGGGGGGGGAGGCGACAATGAGCAGTTCTTC
CASILYPGGGGDNEQFF
>TRBJ2-7|TRBV5-4|TRBD2|NA
TGTGCCAGCAGCTATAGCGGGAGGTCACCCTACGAGCAGTACTTC
CASSYSGRSPYEQYF